There are a few counts of the clone carrying this TCR beta chain. The data are from a study of blood T cell repertoires in COVID-19. Background on the study: Specimens from acute and convalescent COVID-19 originated in the United States, Italy and Spain.

The CDR3 runs 13 residues. Looked up from germline, CDR1 is KGHSH and CDR2 is LQKENI. Trimming left V 6 bases short and J 7 bases short, with 12 bases between. Original analysis: The authors estimated nucleated cell counts from reference gene primer amplification. Sequenced by immunoSEQ multiplex PCR; TCRdb stores in-frame clones only, minus some. For V, J and clone size, that table is used; D and trimming come from the DNA. There are over 50,000 clones in the sample; 80% to 90% occur only once, and approximately 15% lies in the top ten. V gene TRBV18 combines with J gene TRBJ1-4, with unresolved D. Sequenced sample: peripheral blood. This TCR was sampled from a man older than 75 with acute or convalescent COVID-19. CDR3 bases: TGTGCCAGCTCCTCGGTGTATGGTGAAAAACTGTTTTTT. Its protein is CASSSVYGEKLFF. The whole variable domain, remainder taken from reference TRBV18 and TRBJ1-4, is NAGVMQNPRHLVRRRGQEARLRCSPMKGHSHVYWYRQLPEEGLKFMVYLQKENIIDESGMPKERFSAEFPKEGPSILRIQQVVRGDSAAYFCASSSVYGEKLFFGSGTQLSVL.